This T cell receptor (beta chain) was documented in a study of cytomegalovirus exposure and HLA in healthy donors. Findings and caveats of the study: With further analysis later on, most CMV-associated TCR beta chains appeared HLA-restricted.

CDR3 length equals 14 residues. Germline V gene data show CDR1 as LGHNT and CDR2 as FRNRAP. The V gene lost 8 bases and the J gene lost 2 bases, with 14 bases spanning the gap. With regard to this clone: Antigen unknown.

Use of 60 Vbeta and 13 Jbeta primers characterized the PCR. TCRdb's copy holds only in-frame clones and misses some; the assay was immunoSEQ multiplex PCR. The repertoire holds around 140,000 clones, 60% to 85% seen once, with roughly 1.5% in the top ten. This receptor was obtained from a woman between 18 and 30 years old in good health and CMV-seronegative. The material sequenced was PBMCs. The rearrangement uses TRBV12-5 and TRBJ2-3; no firm D call. The CDR3 DNA sequence: TGTGCTAGTACACGCGGTATGTTCACAGATACGCAGTATTTT. It specifies CASTRGMFTDTQYF. Drawing the rest from reference TRBV12-5 and TRBJ2-3, the complete variable domain is DARVTQTPRHKVTEMGQEVTMRCQPILGHNTVFWYRQTMMQGLELLAYFRNRAPLDDSGMPKDRFSAEMPDATLATLKIQPSEPRDSAVYFCASTRGMFTDTQYFGPGTRLTVL.